This section outlines one T cell receptor beta chain sequence together with its context. Its antigen is not identified. This entry belongs to a study of cytomegalovirus exposure and HLA in healthy donors. General observations from the study: Cytomegalovirus status was reportedly diagnosed by the classifier with high specificity and sensitivity. There were about 160 TCR beta chains listed as cytomegalovirus-associated.

The protocol was immunoSEQ multiplex PCR, while the TCRdb copy is restricted to in-frame clones and leaves out a portion. The table includes 150,000 to 200,000 clones, less than 90% detected once. Germline V gene data show CDR1 as MDHEN and CDR2 as SYDVKM. V was pared by 4 bases and J by 5 bases, with 7 bases of the junction left unmatched. The CDR3 sequence is 14 residues long. The study drew the donors from its approximately 110-subject validation cohort, separate from the approximately 670-subject first cohort. The TCR was taken from a man aged 25-40 years in good health and CMV-seropositive. The sequencing input was PBMCs. J is TRBJ1-1 and V is TRBV28; 7 bases fit TRBD1. This CDR3 reads CASSYPTGQTEAFF. DNA for the CDR3: TGTGCCAGCAGTTACCCCACGGGACAGACTGAAGCTTTCTTT. Combining the CDR3 with reference TRBV28 and TRBJ1-1 gives the whole variable domain DVKVTQSSRYLVKRTGEKVFLECVQDMDHENMFWYRQDPGLGLRLIYFSYDVKMKEKGDIPEGYSVSREKKERFSLILESASTNQTSMYLCASSYPTGQTEAFFGQGTRLTVV.